A single sample is the source of the 6 T cell receptor beta chains below, sequenced in a study of CD4 T cells in relation to SARS-CoV-2 and coronaviruses. Using immunoSEQ multiplex PCR, the repertoire was profiled, and TCRdb retains in-frame clones only, with some absent. Among about 37,000 clones listed, around 89% were seen once. The source material was memory CD4+ T cells from PBMCs. The receptors stem from an adult with COVID-19.

The chain uses TRBV7-3 and TRBJ2-6; TRBD1 matches at 9 bases. The CDR3 has 17 residues. Germline values: CDR1 SGHTA, CDR2 FQGTGA. V lost 3 bases to trimming and J lost 2 bases; unmatched junction nucleotides: 5. DNA for the CDR3: TGTGCCAGCAGCTTTGGACAGGGGTTCCCTGGGGCCAACGTCCTGACTTTC. It is translated as CASSFGQGFPGANVLTF.

The chain joins TRBV19 to TRBJ1-4; D is undetermined. Germline CDR1 is LNHDA and CDR2 is SQIVND (reference sequence). V was trimmed by 4 bases and J by 8 bases, leaving 17 bases between them. The CDR3 is made up of 15 amino acids. CDR3 sequence reads: CASSTPSRGGEKLFF. The CDR3 bases are TGTGCCAGTAGTACCCCTTCGCGGGGAGGCGAAAAACTGTTTTTT.

CDR3 nucleotides: TGTGCCAGCAGCTTAGATCCAGGGCCTGAAGCTTTCTTT. Its protein is CASSLDPGPEAFF. The chain is built from TRBV7-2 and TRBJ1-1; possible D gene TRBD1, 5 bases. The CDR3 is 13 amino acids. Germline V lookup: CDR1 SGHTA, CDR2 FQGNSA. V was clipped by 1 base and J by 6 bases, with 9 bases between them.

In this sample, this clone turned up once. V usage is TRBV5-4 and J usage is TRBJ1-4; the D gene is possibly TRBD1 (5 bases). With 3 bases removed from V and 0 bases from J, the gap between germline ends came to 9 bases. The CDR3 is 15 amino acids. In germline, CDR1 is SGHNT, CDR2 YYREEE (reference sequence). CDR3 sequence: CASSWDRATNEKLFF. In nucleotides, the CDR3 is TGTGCCAGCAGCTGGGACCGTGCAACTAATGAAAAACTGTTTTTT. The variable domain in full, with the rest retrieved from reference TRBV5-4 and TRBJ1-4, is ETGVTQSPTHLIKTRGQQVTLRCSSQSGHNTVSWYQQALGQGPQFIFQYYREEENGRGNFPPRFSGLQFPNYSSELNVNALELDDSALYLCASSWDRATNEKLFFGSGTQLSVL.

The sample holds a few counts of this clone. The chain couples TRBV19 to TRBJ1-5; TRBD1 agrees at 8 bases. The V segment lost 5 bases and the J segment 5 bases; nucleotides outside the gene matches: 5. CDR3 size: 14 residues. Germline CDR1 LNHDA, CDR2 SQIVND (reference sequence). The CDR3 loop reads CASSLQGGYQPQHF. The CDR3 nucleotides read TGTGCCAGTAGTCTACAGGGGGGCTATCAGCCCCAGCATTTT. The whole variable domain, filled in from reference TRBV19 and TRBJ1-5, reads DGGITQSPKYLFRKEGQNVTLSCEQNLNHDAMYWYRQDPGQGLRLIYYSQIVNDFQKGDIAEGYSVSREKKESFPLTVTSAQKNPTAFYLCASSLQGGYQPQHFGDGTRLSIL.

The chain combines TRBV24-1 with TRBJ2-1; TRBD1 matches at 7 bases. The J segment lost 8 bases and the V segment lost 9 bases, leaving 15 bases of the junction unmatched. There are 15 residues in the CDR3. CDR1 KGHDR and CDR2 SFDVKD come from the germline V gene. The chain's CDR3 is CATSGTDAPRDEQFF. The CDR3 DNA is TGTGCCACCTCCGGGACAGATGCCCCTAGGGATGAGCAGTTCTTC.